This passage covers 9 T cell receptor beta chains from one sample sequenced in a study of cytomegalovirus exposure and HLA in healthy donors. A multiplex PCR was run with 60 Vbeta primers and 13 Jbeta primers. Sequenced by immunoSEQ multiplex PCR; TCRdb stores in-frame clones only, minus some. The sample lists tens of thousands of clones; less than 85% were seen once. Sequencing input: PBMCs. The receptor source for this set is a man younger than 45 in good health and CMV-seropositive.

The CDR3, as DNA: TGTGCCAGCAGTTCCCCGGGAATTACTGGAAACACCATATATTTT. Encoded protein: CASSSPGITGNTIYF. This chain joins TRBV28 and TRBJ1-3; no reliable D call. Trimming left V 4 bases short and J 2 bases short, with 12 bases between. The CDR3 runs 15 residues. Germline V gene lookup returns CDR1 MDHEN and CDR2 SYDVKM.

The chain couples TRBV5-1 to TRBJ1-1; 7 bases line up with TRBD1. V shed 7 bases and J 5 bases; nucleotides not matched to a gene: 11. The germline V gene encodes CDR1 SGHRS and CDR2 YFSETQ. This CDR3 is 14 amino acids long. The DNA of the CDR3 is TGCGCCAGCCGAAGAGGGGGCTATGAGACTGAAGCTTTCTTT. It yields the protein CASRRGGYETEAFF.

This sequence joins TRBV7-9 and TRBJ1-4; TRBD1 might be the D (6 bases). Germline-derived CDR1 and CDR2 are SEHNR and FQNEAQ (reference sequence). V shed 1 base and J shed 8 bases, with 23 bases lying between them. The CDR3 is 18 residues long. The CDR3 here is CASSLVGIGGASGEKLFF. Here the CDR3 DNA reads TGTGCCAGCAGCTTAGTCGGGATTGGGGGGGCTTCAGGCGAAAAACTGTTTTTT.

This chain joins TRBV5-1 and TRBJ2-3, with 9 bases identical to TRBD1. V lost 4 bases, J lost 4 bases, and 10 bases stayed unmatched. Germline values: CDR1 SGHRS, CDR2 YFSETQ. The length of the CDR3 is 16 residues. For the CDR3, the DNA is TGCGCCAGCAGCCTGTGGGACAGGGTTGCTTCAGATACGCAGTATTTT. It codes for CASSLWDRVASDTQYF.

CDR3: CASSSGNVGNQPQHF. CDR3 nucleotides: TGTGCCAGCAGCTCGGGGAACGTAGGCAATCAGCCCCAGCATTTT. The V call is TRBV6-5, the J call TRBJ1-5; D remains unclear. Germline V gives CDR1 MNHEY, CDR2 SVGAGI. The CDR3 is 15 amino acids. Trimming pared 6 bases from V and 2 bases from J, leaving 14 bases between.

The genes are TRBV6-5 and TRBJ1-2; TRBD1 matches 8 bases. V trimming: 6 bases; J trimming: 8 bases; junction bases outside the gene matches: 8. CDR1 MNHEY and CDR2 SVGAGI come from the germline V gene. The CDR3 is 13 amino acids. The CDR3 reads CASSTTGGDGYTF. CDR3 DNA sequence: TGTGCCAGCAGCACTACAGGGGGGGACGGCTACACCTTC.

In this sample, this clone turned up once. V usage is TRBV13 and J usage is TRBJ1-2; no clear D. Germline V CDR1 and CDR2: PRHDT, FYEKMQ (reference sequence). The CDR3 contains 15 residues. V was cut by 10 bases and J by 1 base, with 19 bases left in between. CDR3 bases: TGTGCCACCATCCGGGGAGAGCCGGTTAACTATGGCTACACCTTC. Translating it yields CATIRGEPVNYGYTF.

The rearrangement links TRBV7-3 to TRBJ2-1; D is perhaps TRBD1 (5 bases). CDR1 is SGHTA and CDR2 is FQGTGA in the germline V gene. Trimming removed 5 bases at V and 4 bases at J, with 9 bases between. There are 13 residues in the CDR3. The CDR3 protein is CASSVTEYNEQFF. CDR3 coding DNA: TGTGCCAGCAGCGTGACAGAGTACAATGAGCAGTTCTTC.

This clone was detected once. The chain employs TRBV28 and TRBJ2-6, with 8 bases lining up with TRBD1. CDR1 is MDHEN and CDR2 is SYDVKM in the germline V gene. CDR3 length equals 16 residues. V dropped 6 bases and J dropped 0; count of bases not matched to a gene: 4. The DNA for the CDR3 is TGTGCCAGCAGACCGACAGGGGTCTCTGGGGCCAACGTCCTGACTTTC. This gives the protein CASRPTGVSGANVLTF. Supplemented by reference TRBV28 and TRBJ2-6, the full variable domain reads DVKVTQSSRYLVKRTGEKVFLECVQDMDHENMFWYRQDPGLGLRLIYFSYDVKMKEKGDIPEGYSVSREKKERFSLILESASTNQTSMYLCASRPTGVSGANVLTFGAGSRLTVL.